This T cell receptor (beta chain) was documented in a study of blood T cell repertoires in COVID-19. Across the whole study: Specimens from acute and convalescent COVID-19 originated in the United States, Italy and Spain. T cells, B-cell-depleted T cells, or PBMCs supplied cDNA or gDNA.

In the original processing: Reference gene primer amplification in the assay estimated nucleated cell counts. Clones were read by immunoSEQ multiplex PCR, and TCRdb kept only the in-frame ones, dropping some. From that table come the V and J calls and clone size; the DNA was used to work out D and trimming. The sample has around 91,000 clones; approximately 85% are singletons. Germline CDR1 and CDR2: SGHNT and YYREEE (reference sequence). Trimming took 3 bases from V and 0 from J; bases not matched to a gene: 2. This CDR3 is 15 amino acids long. This chain uses TRBV5-4 with TRBJ2-2; 7 nucleotides line up with TRBD1. The sequence was obtained from a human donor in a cohort sampled during active COVID-19. The sequenced sample was peripheral blood. CDR3: CASSWGQTNTGELFF. For the CDR3, the DNA is TGTGCCAGCAGCTGGGGACAGACGAACACCGGGGAGCTGTTTTTT. Drawing the rest from reference TRBV5-4 and TRBJ2-2, the complete variable domain is ETGVTQSPTHLIKTRGQQVTLRCSSQSGHNTVSWYQQALGQGPQFIFQYYREEENGRGNFPPRFSGLQFPNYSSELNVNALELDDSALYLCASSWGQTNTGELFFGEGSRLTVL.